These 28 T cell receptor beta chains were sequenced from one sample in a study of blood T cells in healthy people across ages. Together with a sample-barcoded 5' primer, a J-beta primer mix was included in a second PCR lasting about 7 to 11 cycles. Each CDR3 protein gets one entry after TCRdb re-called the 5' RACE reads with MiXCR. The repertoire holds roughly 2 million distinct CDR3 sequences, with around half as singletons. The sequenced sample was blood. The source is a woman in her forties in good health.

The DNA of the CDR3 is TGTGCCAGCAGCAACGGGGTATTGAATTCACCCCTCCACTTT. Amino acid sequence: CASSNGVLNSPLHF. This chain joins TRBV9 and TRBJ1-6, with unresolved D. Germline CDR1 SGDLS, CDR2 YYNGEE. This CDR3 is built from 14 residues. V was trimmed by 4 bases and J by 7 bases, leaving 12 bases between them.

Many counts were recorded for this clonotype. The chain carries TRBV29-1 and TRBJ2-7, with D tentatively TRBD1 (6 bases). Germline loops: CDR1 SQVTM, CDR2 ANQGSEA. The CDR3 has 12 residues. With 8 bases removed from V and 3 bases from J, the gap between germline ends came to 14 bases. CDR3 loop: CSTRDTIYEQYF. CDR3 bases: TGCAGCACTCGGGACACCATCTACGAGCAGTACTTC.

This clonotype was seen only a few times. In DNA, the CDR3 is TGTGCCAGCACCCCAGGGAGGGGCACAGATACGCAGTATTTT. This translates into CASTPGRGTDTQYF. V is TRBV9 and J is TRBJ2-3; 7 bases align to TRBD2. Germline V CDR1 and CDR2: SGDLS, YYNGEE. The V and J ends lost 6 bases and 1 base, in that order; junction bases with no gene match: 5. There are 14 residues in the CDR3.

This clonotype turned up a few times. V gene TRBV4-3 combines with J gene TRBJ1-2; 7 bases fit TRBD1. With V trimmed by 0 bases and J by 6 bases, 10 bases remained unmatched. Per germline, CDR1 LGHNA and CDR2 YSLEER. This CDR3 spans 16 amino acids. CDR3 DNA: TGCGCCAGCAGCCAAGAACCCGCAGGGGGTAGTAATGGCTACACCTTC. It encodes CASSQEPAGGSNGYTF.

This clonotype was counted a few times. The chain has TRBV3-1 and TRBJ2-4, with 7 bases identical to TRBD1. The last part of the DNA fits TRBJ2-5 better; the J call may be wrong. In germline, CDR1 is LGHDT, CDR2 YNNKEL (reference sequence). This CDR3 is built from 15 residues. The CDR3, as DNA: TGTGCCAGCAGCACTCAACGACAGGGCAAAGAGACCCAGTACTTC. Residues: CASSTQRQGKETQYF.

The chain recombines TRBV6-2 or TRBV6-3 with TRBJ2-5; D unresolved. The DNA end is more similar to TRBJ2-7, so the J call may be wrong. This CDR3 region has 13 residues. Germline assignment: CDR1 MNHEY and CDR2 SVGEGT. CDR3 bases: TGTGCCAGCAGGGGTTTGGGCGGATACGAGCAGTACTTC. It yields the protein CASRGLGGYEQYF.

This clonotype was observed a handful of times. This chain connects TRBV11-1 to TRBJ2-1; the D gene is possibly TRBD1 (5 bases). Germline V CDR1 and CDR2: SGHAT, FQDESV (reference sequence). V was clipped by 4 bases and J by 8 bases, with 18 bases between them. CDR3 length: 15 residues. This chain's CDR3 is CASSSDQGSRDEQFF. The DNA of the CDR3 is TGTGCCAGCAGCTCAGACCAGGGCAGTCGGGATGAGCAGTTCTTC.

CDR3 loop: CASSFYGLYGYTF. As DNA, the CDR3 is TGTGCCAGCAGCTTCTACGGACTTTATGGCTACACCTTC. The V and J genes are TRBV7-2 and TRBJ1-2, with D unclear. Trimming removed 3 bases from V and 5 bases from J, with 10 bases in between. The CDR3 is made up of 13 amino acids. Germline CDR1 SGHTA, CDR2 FQGNSA.

The V call is TRBV3-1, the J call TRBJ2-3, with a possible D match to TRBD2 (7 bases). Germline CDR1 and CDR2: LGHDT and YNNKEL (reference sequence). V dropped 3 bases and J dropped 6 bases, with 16 bases sitting between them. This CDR3 contains 15 residues. DNA of the CDR3: TGTGCCAGCAGCCAGGGGGGGCAGCACGTTGATACGCAGTATTTT. Amino acids: CASSQGGQHVDTQYF.

This chain joins TRBV20-1 and TRBJ2-5, with 8 nucleotides matching TRBD2. Germline CDR1 is DFQATT and CDR2 is SNEGSKA (reference sequence). V shed 6 bases, J shed 1 base, and the junction held 4 bases outside the gene matches. The CDR3 loop spans 13 amino acids. In nucleotides, the CDR3 is TGCAGTGCCAGGACTAGCCCCCAAGAGACCCAGTACTTC. Its protein is CSARTSPQETQYF.

V gene TRBV21-1 combines with J gene TRBJ2-1; the tabulated D call, TRBD2, remains unverified against the DNA. TRBV21-1 is marked as a pseudogene. The CDR3 runs to 18 residues. The CDR3 nucleotides read TGCGCCAGCAGCACTTGGAGGAGGGAAAAACGAGGGTTCAATGAGCAGTTCTTC. Its translation: CASSTWRREKRGFNEQFF.

This clonotype was recorded a few times. The chain carries TRBV12-3 or TRBV12-4 and TRBJ1-2; the D is unclear. This CDR3 has 13 amino acids. V lost 4 bases to trimming and J lost 3 bases, with 9 bases between them. The CDR3 here is CASSYGAHYGYTF. In nucleotides, the CDR3 is TGTGCCAGCAGTTATGGTGCGCACTATGGCTACACCTTC.

J is TRBJ2-3 and V is TRBV9; unclear D gene. The CDR3 is made up of 12 amino acids. Per the germline V gene, CDR1 is SGDLS and CDR2 is YYNGEE. V was cut by 0 bases and J by 9 bases, with 8 bases left in between. The CDR3 here is CASSVVPGTQYF. For the CDR3, the DNA is TGTGCCAGCAGCGTAGTCCCCGGCACGCAGTATTTT.

The V call is TRBV11-1, the J call TRBJ2-4, with 7 bases lining up with TRBD1. With V trimmed by 4 bases and J by 0 bases, 21 bases remained unmatched. Germline values: CDR1 SGHAT, CDR2 FQDESV (reference sequence). The CDR3 runs 21 residues. CDR3 amino acids: CASSSLQGWMNSHLAKNIQYF. DNA for the CDR3: TGTGCCAGCAGCTCGTTACAGGGGTGGATGAACAGTCATCTAGCCAAAAACATTCAGTACTTC.

The rearrangement links TRBV25-1 to TRBJ1-4; D perhaps matches TRBD1 (5 bases). With 8 bases removed from V and 5 bases from J, the gap between germline ends came to 15 bases. This CDR3 is 14 amino acids long. CDR1 and CDR2 (germline): MGHDK, SYGVNS. The CDR3 spells CASGNGAGNEKLFF. CDR3 sequence (DNA): TGTGCCAGCGGGAATGGGGCGGGGAATGAAAAACTGTTTTTT.

The genes are TRBV20-1 and TRBJ2-7, with D perhaps TRBD1 (6 bases). Per germline, CDR1 DFQATT and CDR2 SNEGSKA (reference sequence). Deletions cut 6 bases from V and 5 bases from J, with 17 bases between. This CDR3 comprises 13 residues. The CDR3 DNA follows: TGCAGTGCGGCGACAGGTTCCGTCAACGAGCAGTACTTC. It is translated as CSAATGSVNEQYF.

In regard to this clonotype: One end of the junction does not line up with germline, which may come from a read error. J is TRBJ2-2 and V is TRBV7-7; no reliable D call. This CDR3 has 14 amino acids. The germline CDR1 and CDR2 sequences are SSHAT and FNYEAQ (reference sequence). CDR3 DNA sequence: TGTGCTAGCAGCTTAGGACCGAGCACCGGGGAGCTGTTTTTT. Amino acid sequence: CASSLGPSTGELFF.

The rearrangement uses TRBV27 and TRBJ1-4, with D perhaps TRBD1 (5 bases). Trimming left V 0 bases short and J 7 bases short, with 9 bases between. The CDR3 runs 14 residues. CDR1 is MNHEY, CDR2 SMNVEV, per germline (reference sequence). CDR3 in amino acids: CASSLSRQTEKLFF. CDR3 DNA sequence: TGTGCCAGCAGTTTATCCAGACAGACTGAAAAACTGTTTTTT.

This clonotype turned up a few times. The rearrangement uses TRBV20-1 and TRBJ2-1; 9 nucleotides agree with TRBD2. This CDR3 has 12 amino acids. V lost 7 bases, J lost 7 bases, and 5 bases stayed unmatched. Germline V lookup: CDR1 DFQATT, CDR2 SNEGSKA (reference sequence). The CDR3 sequence: CSEGGGANEQFF. The CDR3, as DNA: TGCAGTGAAGGCGGGGGGGCGAATGAGCAGTTCTTC.

The chain uses TRBV20-1 and TRBJ2-5; unclear D gene. Germline CDR1 is DFQATT and CDR2 is SNEGSKA (reference sequence). This CDR3 has 11 amino acids. Deletions cut 6 bases from V and 2 bases from J, with 7 bases between. Written as DNA, the CDR3 is TGCAGTGCACTTCCTCAAGAGACCCAGTACTTC. It yields the protein CSALPQETQYF.

The rearrangement joins TRBV10-3 to TRBJ2-7, with a weak D call TRBD1 (7 bases). Germline V gene data show CDR1 as ENHRY and CDR2 as SYGVKD. The V and J ends lost 3 bases and 3 bases respectively, with 15 bases between them. The CDR3 length is 15 residues. This CDR3 is CAISEGEQGGYEQYF. The CDR3 nucleotides are TGTGCCATCAGTGAAGGGGAGCAGGGGGGCTACGAGCAGTACTTC.

The genes are TRBV12-3 or TRBV12-4 and TRBJ2-1; D unresolved. CDR3 size: 12 residues. Trimming shortened V by 3 bases and J by 10 bases, and 10 bases separated the two germline ends. As DNA, the CDR3 is TGTGCCAGCAGTTTTTCAATTGGGGAGCAGTTCTTC. It translates to CASSFSIGEQFF.

This clonotype came up a few times. The rearrangement links TRBV28 to TRBJ2-5; D call uncertain. The ends were cut back, 4 bases at V and 2 bases at J, with 14 bases in the middle. This CDR3 has 15 residues. Germline values: CDR1 MDHEN, CDR2 SYDVKM. The CDR3 loop is CASSSGRPPQETQYF. The CDR3, as DNA: TGTGCCAGCAGTTCCGGACGGCCCCCACAAGAGACCCAGTACTTC.

The CDR3 loop reads CATSSGGLQFF. In DNA, the CDR3 is TGTGCCACCTCGTCGGGGGGACTGCAGTTCTTC. The rearrangement joins TRBV7-3 to TRBJ2-1, with 7 positions matching TRBD2. The CDR3 spans 11 residues. The germline V gene encodes CDR1 SGHTA and CDR2 FQGTGA. Trimming at V came to 10 bases and at J to 12 bases, leaving 9 bases not matched to a gene.

This chain uses TRBV6-5 with TRBJ2-1; D unresolved. V lost 0 bases to trimming and J lost 4 bases, with 10 bases between them. The CDR3 consists of 15 residues. Germline assignment: CDR1 MNHEY and CDR2 SVGAGI. CDR3 DNA: TGTGCCAGCAGTTACTCGATTACGGAATACAATGAGCAGTTCTTC. Protein sequence: CASSYSITEYNEQFF.

This clonotype came up many times. The chain has TRBV5-1 and TRBJ2-1; no firm D call. The CDR3 contains 16 residues. Trimming left V 0 bases short and J 0 bases short, with 10 bases between. CDR1 is SGHRS, CDR2 YFSETQ, per germline. CDR3 residues: CASSLEGFSSYNEQFF. The CDR3 bases are TGCGCCAGCAGCTTGGAGGGATTCAGCTCCTACAATGAGCAGTTCTTC.

The chain is built from TRBV2 and TRBJ1-2; the match to TRBD1 covers 8 bases. The CDR3 has 16 residues. V lost 9 bases to trimming and J lost 4 bases; unmatched junction nucleotides: 16. Germline CDR1 reads SNHLY; CDR2 reads FYNNEI. The CDR3 reads CARTGVTDGLIYGYTF. CDR3 DNA: TGTGCCAGGACAGGGGTCACGGATGGCTTAATCTATGGCTACACCTTC. Complete variable domain (other parts from reference TRBV2 and TRBJ1-2): EPEVTQTPSHQVTQMGQEVILRCVPISNHLYFYWYRQILGQKVEFLVSFYNNEISEKSEIFDDQFSVERPDGSNFTLKIRSTKLEDSAMYFCARTGVTDGLIYGYTFGSGTRLTVV.

In this sample, this clonotype turned up once. The rearrangement joins TRBV24-1 to TRBJ2-1; TRBD2 matches at 12 bases. The closer fit of TRBJ2-7 to the DNA end suggests the J call may be wrong. Germline V lookup: CDR1 KGHDR, CDR2 SFDVKD. CDR3 length: 16 residues. The DNA of the CDR3 is TGTGCCACCAGTGACCCAACTAGCGGGGGGCCCTGCGAGCAGTACTTC. Translation gives CATSDPTSGGPCEQYF.